One sample yielded the 5 T cell receptor beta chains listed below, sequenced in a study of immune heterogeneity within non-small cell lung tumors (dated by TCRdb to the late 2010s). For the TCR template, genomic DNA was extracted from bulk tumor tissue, and approximately 600 ng of gDNA was amplified for each sample. During surgery, multiple biopsies were taken from each primary tumor and placed as far apart as possible within the tumor mass. The study cohort was described as untreated, and the patients were newly diagnosed NSCLC cases having curative surgery. The listed sequencing device is HiSeq X Ten. A multiplex PCR system amplified the TCR beta CDR3 region, with a first 10-cycle round using 32 V-gene forward and 13 J-gene reverse primers. TCRdb trimmed public reads at Q25 via fastp, called clones via MiXCR and kept in-frame beta chains. For every CDR3 protein sequence, its rows merge into one entry that carries the most common genes and DNA. The sample has under 4,500 distinct CDR3 sequences on record, roughly a fifth of them singletons. The ten largest make up about 7.7% of the sample.

Sequenced: lung tumor tissue. These TCRs come from a man aged 70-80 years with non-small cell lung cancer.

In regard to this clonotype: A much larger clone sits a single nucleotide away, making a read error possible. For the CDR3, the DNA is TGTGCCTCCTCTATCGGGAGGTTAGATACGCAGTATTTT. Residues: CASSIGRLDTQYF. The J gene is TRBJ2-3, the V gene TRBV30, with 7 bases that match TRBD2. The ends lost 7 bases at V and 5 bases at J; junction bases unmatched: 9. The CDR3 length is 13 residues. The germline V gene encodes CDR1 GTSNPN and CDR2 SVGIG (reference sequence).

In its sample, this clonotype ranks as medium-sized. This chain connects TRBV18 to TRBJ2-7; TRBD1 might be the D (6 bases). In germline, CDR1 is KGHSH, CDR2 LQKENI. Between the trimmed V and J ends, which lost 3 bases and 5 bases, there was a span of 14 bases. The CDR3 has 14 residues. This CDR3 is CASSPLNRVDEQYF. The DNA of the CDR3 is TGTGCCAGCTCACCGTTGAACAGGGTTGACGAGCAGTACTTC.

This clonotype counts as large. The CDR3 is CSAIPPTGFSGRLGEQYF. The CDR3 DNA follows: TGCAGTGCAATACCACCTACAGGGTTTAGCGGGAGACTTGGCGAGCAGTACTTC. The gene calls are TRBV20-1 and TRBJ2-7; TRBD2 matches 9 bases. V trimming: 6 bases; J trimming: 6 bases; junction bases outside the gene matches: 24. Germline CDR1 reads DFQATT; CDR2 reads SNEGSKA (reference sequence). The CDR3 extends over 18 amino acids.

This chain uses TRBV20-1 with TRBJ1-2, with 8 nucleotides matching TRBD1. Trimming removed 5 bases from V and 4 bases from J; junction bases left unmatched: 3. There are 12 residues in the CDR3. From germline, CDR1 is DFQATT and CDR2 SNEGSKA (reference sequence). CDR3 DNA: TGCAGTGCTGGGACAGGTGTCTATGGCTACACCTTC. The encoded protein is CSAGTGVYGYTF.

V gene TRBV3-1 combines with J gene TRBJ2-1, with 9 bases matching TRBD2. The CDR3 is 17 amino acids. V shed 4 bases, J shed 6 bases, and the junction held 13 bases outside the gene matches. The germline V gene has CDR1 LGHDT and CDR2 YNNKEL (reference sequence). In DNA, the CDR3 is TGTGCCAGCAGCCGACCCGCGGGCGGGGGGGCCAGCAATGAGCAGTTCTTC. Protein sequence: CASSRPAGGGASNEQFF.